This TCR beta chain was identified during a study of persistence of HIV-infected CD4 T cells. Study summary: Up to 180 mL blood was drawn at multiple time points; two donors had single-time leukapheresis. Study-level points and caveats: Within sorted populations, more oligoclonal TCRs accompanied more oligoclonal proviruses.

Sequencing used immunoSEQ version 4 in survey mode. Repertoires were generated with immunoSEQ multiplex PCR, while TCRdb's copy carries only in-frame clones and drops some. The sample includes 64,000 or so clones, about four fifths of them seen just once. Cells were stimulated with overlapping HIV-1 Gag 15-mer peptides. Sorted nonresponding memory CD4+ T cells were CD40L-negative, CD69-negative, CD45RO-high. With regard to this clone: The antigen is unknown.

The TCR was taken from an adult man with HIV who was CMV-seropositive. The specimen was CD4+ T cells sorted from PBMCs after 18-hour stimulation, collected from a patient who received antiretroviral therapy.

This chain's CDR3 is CSASVTYNQPQHF. For the CDR3, the DNA is TGCAGTGCTAGTGTCACCTACAATCAGCCCCAGCATTTT. This chain uses TRBV20-1 with TRBJ1-5; unclear D gene. Trimming took off 3 bases at V and 3 bases at J, with 9 bases between the two ends. The CDR3 has 13 residues. The V gene's germline CDR1 is DFQATT and CDR2 SNEGSKA (reference sequence).